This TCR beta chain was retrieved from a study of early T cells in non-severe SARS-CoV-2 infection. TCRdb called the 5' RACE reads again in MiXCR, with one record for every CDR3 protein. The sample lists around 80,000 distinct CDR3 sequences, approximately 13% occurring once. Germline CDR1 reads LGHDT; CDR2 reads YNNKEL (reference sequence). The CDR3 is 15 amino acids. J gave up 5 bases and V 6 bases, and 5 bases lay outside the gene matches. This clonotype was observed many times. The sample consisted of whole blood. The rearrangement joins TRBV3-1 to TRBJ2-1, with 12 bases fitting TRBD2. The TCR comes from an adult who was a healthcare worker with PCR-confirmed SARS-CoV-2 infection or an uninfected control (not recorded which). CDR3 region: CASRPLAGGNNEQFF. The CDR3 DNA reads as TGTGCCAGCAGGCCCCTAGCGGGGGGGAACAATGAGCAGTTCTTC.